This TCR beta chain was recorded in a study of T-cell memory formation after mild COVID-19. V lost 3 bases to trimming and J lost 6 bases, with 8 bases between them. CDR1 SGHTA and CDR2 FQGNSA come from the germline V gene. The CDR3 runs 13 residues. TCRdb reprocessed the 5' RACE reads with MiXCR, giving one entry per CDR3 protein. This sample has 350,000 to 500,000 distinct CDR3 sequences, with 18% found just once. Notes on the study in general: Contracting clones from day 15 to 85 had balanced CD4/CD8; later expanders favoured CD4+.

This clonotype was recorded a few times. Its antigen is unknown. The sequenced sample consisted of PBMCs or a T cell subset sorted from them (not recorded which). This clonotype was sampled from a man aged 18-30 years who had mild COVID-19 (a few samples of this study predate the infection). Cell type and time point are not known. This chain joins TRBV7-2 and TRBJ1-4, with D unclear. CDR3 in amino acids: CASSFSSDEKLFF. CDR3 DNA: TGTGCCAGCAGCTTTTCGAGCGATGAAAAACTGTTTTTT.